This T cell receptor beta chain was sequenced during a study of shared clonotypes between healthy human individuals. Deep level was the assay's run setting. For sorted subsets, approximately 180 ng DNA per replicate equaled 30,000 or so T cell genomes. Using immunoSEQ multiplex PCR, the repertoire was profiled, and TCRdb retains in-frame clones only, with some absent. The sample records about 2.4 million clones, approximately 94% being singletons. This CDR3 is built from 17 residues. CDR1 is LNHDA, CDR2 SQIVND, per germline (reference sequence). V shed 3 bases and J 3 bases; nucleotides not matched to a gene: 14.

The chain couples TRBV19 to TRBJ2-7, with TRBD1 matching 7 bases. The sequencing sample was made of naive CD4+ T cells from PBMCs. Subset indicated: CD45RA+ positively selected. The sequence was collected from a man between 18 and 35 years old in good health. Some clones in this sample may be carry-over from other donors' samples. Here the CDR3 reads CASSIASAGGNSYEQYF. CDR3 bases: TGTGCCAGTAGTATCGCGTCGGCAGGGGGTAATAGCTACGAGCAGTACTTC.